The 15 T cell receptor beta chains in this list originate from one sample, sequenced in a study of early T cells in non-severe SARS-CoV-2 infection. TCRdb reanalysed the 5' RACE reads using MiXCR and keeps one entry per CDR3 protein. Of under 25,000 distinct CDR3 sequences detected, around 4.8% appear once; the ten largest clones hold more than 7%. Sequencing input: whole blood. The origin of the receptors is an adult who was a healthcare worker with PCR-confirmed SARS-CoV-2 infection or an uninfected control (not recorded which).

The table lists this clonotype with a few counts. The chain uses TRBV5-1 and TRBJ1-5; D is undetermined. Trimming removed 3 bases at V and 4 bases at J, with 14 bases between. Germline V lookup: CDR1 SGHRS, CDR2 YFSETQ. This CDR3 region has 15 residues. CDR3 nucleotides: TGCGCCAGCAGCTGGGAAGGGAAAGAGAATCAGCCCCAGCATTTT. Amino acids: CASSWEGKENQPQHF.

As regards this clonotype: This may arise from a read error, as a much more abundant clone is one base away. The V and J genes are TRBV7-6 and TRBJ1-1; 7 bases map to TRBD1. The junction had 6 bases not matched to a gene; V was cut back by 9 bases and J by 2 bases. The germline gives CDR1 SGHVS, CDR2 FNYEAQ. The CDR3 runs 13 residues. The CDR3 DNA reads TGTGCCAGGAGCCGGGACAGCAACACTGAAGCTTTCTTT. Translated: CARSRDSNTEAFF.

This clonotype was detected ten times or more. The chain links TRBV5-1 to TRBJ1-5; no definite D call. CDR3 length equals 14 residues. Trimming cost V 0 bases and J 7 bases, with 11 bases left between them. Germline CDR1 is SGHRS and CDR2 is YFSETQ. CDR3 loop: CASSLEGLGQPQHF. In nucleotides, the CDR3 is TGCGCCAGCAGCTTGGAAGGATTAGGGCAGCCCCAGCATTTT.

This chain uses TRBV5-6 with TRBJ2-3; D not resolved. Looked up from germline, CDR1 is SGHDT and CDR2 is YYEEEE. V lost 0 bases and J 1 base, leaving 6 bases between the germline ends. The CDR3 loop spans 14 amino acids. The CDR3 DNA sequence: TGTGCCAGCAGCTTGGAGCCTGGCACAGATACGCAGTATTTT. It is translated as CASSLEPGTDTQYF.

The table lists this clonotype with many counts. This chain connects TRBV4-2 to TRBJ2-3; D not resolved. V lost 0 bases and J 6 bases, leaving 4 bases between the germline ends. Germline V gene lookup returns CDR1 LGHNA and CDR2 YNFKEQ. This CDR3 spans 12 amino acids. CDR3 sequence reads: CASSQERDTQYF. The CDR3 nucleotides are TGTGCCAGCAGCCAAGAAAGGGATACGCAGTATTTT.

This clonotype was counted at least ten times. The CDR3 DNA is TGTGCCAGCAGGCGAGGACTTCCGAGCTCCTACGAGCAGTACTTC. This gives the protein CASRRGLPSSYEQYF. The V and J genes are TRBV28 and TRBJ2-7; D is perhaps TRBD2 (5 bases). Trimming pared 6 bases from V and 0 bases from J, leaving 15 bases between. Germline V CDR1 and CDR2: MDHEN, SYDVKM. This CDR3 has 15 residues.

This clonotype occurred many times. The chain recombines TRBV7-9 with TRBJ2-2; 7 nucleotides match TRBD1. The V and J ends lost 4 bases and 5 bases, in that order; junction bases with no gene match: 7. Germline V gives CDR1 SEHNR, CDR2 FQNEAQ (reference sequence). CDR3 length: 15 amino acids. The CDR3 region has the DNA TGTGCCAGCAGCTCCCGTGAGGGGGCAACCGGGGAGCTGTTTTTT. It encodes CASSSREGATGELFF.

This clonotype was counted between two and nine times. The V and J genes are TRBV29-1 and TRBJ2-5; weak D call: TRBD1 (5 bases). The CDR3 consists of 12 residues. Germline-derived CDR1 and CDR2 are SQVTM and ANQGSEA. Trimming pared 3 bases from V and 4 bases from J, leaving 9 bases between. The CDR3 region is CSVDIRVETQYF. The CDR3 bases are TGCAGCGTTGATATCAGGGTAGAGACCCAGTACTTC.

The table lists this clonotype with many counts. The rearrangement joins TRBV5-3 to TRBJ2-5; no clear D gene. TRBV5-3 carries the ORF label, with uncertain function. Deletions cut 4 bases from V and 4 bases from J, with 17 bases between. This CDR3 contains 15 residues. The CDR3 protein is CARSLLVVGGETQYF. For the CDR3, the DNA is TGTGCCAGAAGCCTTCTAGTTGTCGGTGGAGAGACCCAGTACTTC.

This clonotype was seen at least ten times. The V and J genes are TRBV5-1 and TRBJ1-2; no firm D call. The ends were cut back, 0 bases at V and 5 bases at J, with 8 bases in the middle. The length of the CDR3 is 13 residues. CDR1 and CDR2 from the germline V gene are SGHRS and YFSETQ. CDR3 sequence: CASSLDRAYGYTF. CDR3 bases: TGCGCCAGCAGCTTGGACAGAGCGTATGGCTACACCTTC.

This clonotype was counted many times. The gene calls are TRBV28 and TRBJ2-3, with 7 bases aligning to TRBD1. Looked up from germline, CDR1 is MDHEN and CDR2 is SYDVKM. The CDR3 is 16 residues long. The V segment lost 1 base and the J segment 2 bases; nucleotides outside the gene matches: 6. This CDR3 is CASSLFGTASTDTQYF. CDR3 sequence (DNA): TGTGCCAGCAGTTTATTCGGGACAGCGTCCACAGATACGCAGTATTTT.

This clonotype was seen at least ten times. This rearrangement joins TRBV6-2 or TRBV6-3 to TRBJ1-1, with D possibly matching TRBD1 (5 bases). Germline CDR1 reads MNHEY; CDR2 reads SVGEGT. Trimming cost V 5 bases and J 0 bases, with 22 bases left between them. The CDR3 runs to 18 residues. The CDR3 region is CASSIRGGSGSVNTEAFF. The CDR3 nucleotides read TGTGCCAGCAGTATCCGTGGGGGTTCCGGCTCAGTGAACACTGAAGCTTTCTTT.

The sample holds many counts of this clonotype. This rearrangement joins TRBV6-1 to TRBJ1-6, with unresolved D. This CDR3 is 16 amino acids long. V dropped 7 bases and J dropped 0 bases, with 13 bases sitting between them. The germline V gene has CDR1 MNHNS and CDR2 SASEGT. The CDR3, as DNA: TGTGCCAGCACTGCGGACGCGAGCTCCTATAATTCACCCCTCCACTTT. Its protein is CASTADASSYNSPLHF.

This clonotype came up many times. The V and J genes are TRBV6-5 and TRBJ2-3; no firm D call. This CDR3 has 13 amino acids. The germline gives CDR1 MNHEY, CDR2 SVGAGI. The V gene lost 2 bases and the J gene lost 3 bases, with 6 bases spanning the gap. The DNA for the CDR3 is TGTGCCAGCAGTTACCGGATGACAGATACGCAGTATTTT. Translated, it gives CASSYRMTDTQYF.

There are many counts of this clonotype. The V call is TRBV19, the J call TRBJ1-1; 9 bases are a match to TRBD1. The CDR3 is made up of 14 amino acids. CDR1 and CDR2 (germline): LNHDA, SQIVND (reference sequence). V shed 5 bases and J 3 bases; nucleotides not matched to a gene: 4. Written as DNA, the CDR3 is TGTGCCAGTAGTGCCGGGACAGGGTACACTGAAGCTTTCTTT. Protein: CASSAGTGYTEAFF.